The source of this T cell receptor beta chain is a study of Graves' ophthalmopathy and Graves' hyperthyroidism. General study points: The model's ophthalmopathy progression predictions had just under 71% sensitivity and roughly 72% specificity. Blood also held most thyroid clonotypes expanded above 0.001 frequency.

Amplification targeted the TCR beta CDR3 regions, with RNA transcripts as the source material. First-round RT-PCR used HTBI primers; second-round multiplex PCR followed. TCRdb reprocessed the multiplex PCR reads with MiXCR, giving one entry per CDR3 protein. The data contain about 740,000 distinct CDR3 sequences, 40% of them seen just once; the ten biggest clones take up 44%. This CDR3 contains 13 residues. V was clipped by 3 bases and J by 7 bases, with 13 bases between them. Germline V gene data show CDR1 as DFQATT and CDR2 as SNEGSKA (reference sequence). As to this clonotype: Its antigen is undetermined. This may be a read error: a much more frequent sequence differs by one nucleotide.

Sequenced material: peripheral blood. This sequence originates from an adult man with Graves' ophthalmopathy. V gene TRBV20-1 combines with J gene TRBJ1-5; D may be TRBD1 (5 bases). In DNA form, the CDR3 reads TGCAGTGCTAGCCGTGGGGCGGACCAGCCCCAGCATTTT. Amino acid sequence: CSASRGADQPQHF.